A single count supports the clone carrying this TCR beta chain. The sample is drawn from a study of shared clonotypes between healthy human individuals. Generated by immunoSEQ multiplex PCR, the TCRdb table keeps only in-frame clones and is missing some. The sample contains under 1,100,000 clones, about 75% of which appear only once. V was clipped by 5 bases and J by 1 base, with 11 bases between them. This CDR3 has 15 residues. Germline V CDR1 and CDR2: SGHAT, FQNNGV. The sequence was collected from a man aged 18 to 29 in good health. The rearrangement uses TRBV11-2 and TRBJ2-2; D is ambiguous. The sequenced sample consisted of memory CD4+ T cells sorted from blood. Subset here: CD45RA-negative fraction. For the CDR3, the DNA is TGTGCCAGCAGCCCGAGTAGATTGAACACCGGGGAGCTGTTTTTT. It codes for CASSPSRLNTGELFF. Combining the CDR3 with reference TRBV11-2 and TRBJ2-2 gives the whole variable domain EAGVAQSPRYKIIEKRQSVAFWCNPISGHATLYWYQQILGQGPKLLIQFQNNGVVDDSQLPKDRFSAERLKGVDSTLKIQPAKLEDSAVYLCASSPSRLNTGELFFGEGSRLTVL.